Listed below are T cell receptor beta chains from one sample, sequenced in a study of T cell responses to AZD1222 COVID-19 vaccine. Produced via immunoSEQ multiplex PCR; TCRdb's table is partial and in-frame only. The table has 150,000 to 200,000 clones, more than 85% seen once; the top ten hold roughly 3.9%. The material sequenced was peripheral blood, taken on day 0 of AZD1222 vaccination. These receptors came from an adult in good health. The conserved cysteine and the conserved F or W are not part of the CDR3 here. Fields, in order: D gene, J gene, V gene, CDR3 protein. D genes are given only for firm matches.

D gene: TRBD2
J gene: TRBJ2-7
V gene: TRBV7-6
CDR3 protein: ASSAGLAGGDYEQY

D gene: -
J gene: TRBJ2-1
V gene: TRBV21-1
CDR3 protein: ASGLAGDEQF

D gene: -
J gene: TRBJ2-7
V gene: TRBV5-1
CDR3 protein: ASSPITGSTYEQY

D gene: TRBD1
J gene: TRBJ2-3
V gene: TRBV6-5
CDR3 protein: ASSRRDRGSDTQY

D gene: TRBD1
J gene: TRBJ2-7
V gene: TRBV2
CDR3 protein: ASGSGTGVYEQY

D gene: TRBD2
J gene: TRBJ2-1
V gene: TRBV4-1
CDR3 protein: ASSPLAGDSEF

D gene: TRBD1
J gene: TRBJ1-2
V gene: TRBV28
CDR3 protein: ASNHQGVGANGYT

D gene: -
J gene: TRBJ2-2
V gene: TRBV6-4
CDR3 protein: ASSDPNTGELF

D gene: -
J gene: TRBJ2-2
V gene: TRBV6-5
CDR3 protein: ASSYSAFNTGELF

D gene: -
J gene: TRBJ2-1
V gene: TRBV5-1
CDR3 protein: ASSSPPDISYNEQF

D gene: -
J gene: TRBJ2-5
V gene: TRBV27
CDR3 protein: ASSLKETQY

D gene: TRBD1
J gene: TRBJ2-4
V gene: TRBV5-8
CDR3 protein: ASSLARGRWDIQY

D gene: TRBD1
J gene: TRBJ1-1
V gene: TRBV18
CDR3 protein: ASSPGDRREAF

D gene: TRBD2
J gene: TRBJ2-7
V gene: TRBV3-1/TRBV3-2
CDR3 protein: ASSFTSVASEQY

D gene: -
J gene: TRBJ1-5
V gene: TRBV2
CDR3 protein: ASSSQGHSNQPQH

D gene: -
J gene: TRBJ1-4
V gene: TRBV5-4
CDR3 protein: ASSLAVANEKLF

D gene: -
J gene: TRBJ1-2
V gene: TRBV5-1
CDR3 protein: ASSFGRDYGYT

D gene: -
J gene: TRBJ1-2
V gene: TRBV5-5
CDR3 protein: ASSLAAEFDYGYT

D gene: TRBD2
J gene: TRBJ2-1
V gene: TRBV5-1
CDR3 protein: ASSATSGNEQF

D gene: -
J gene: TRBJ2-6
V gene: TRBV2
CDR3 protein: ASSDSLRTSFSGANVLT

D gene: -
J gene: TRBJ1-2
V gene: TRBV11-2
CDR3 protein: ASSLWSSGHYT

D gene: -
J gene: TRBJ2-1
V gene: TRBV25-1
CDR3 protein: ASSDIISGQF

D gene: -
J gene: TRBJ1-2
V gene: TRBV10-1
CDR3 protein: ASSVGVT

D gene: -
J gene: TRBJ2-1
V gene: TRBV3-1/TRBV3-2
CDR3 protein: ASSQANKWAYNEQF

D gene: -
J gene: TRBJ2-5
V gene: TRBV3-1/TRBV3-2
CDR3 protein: ASSRDYQETQY

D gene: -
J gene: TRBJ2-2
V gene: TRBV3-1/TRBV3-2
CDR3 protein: ASSLLSGELF

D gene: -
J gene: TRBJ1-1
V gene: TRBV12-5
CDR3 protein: ASGLVGGDTEAF

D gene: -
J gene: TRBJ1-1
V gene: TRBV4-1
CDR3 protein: ASSRGGGTEAF

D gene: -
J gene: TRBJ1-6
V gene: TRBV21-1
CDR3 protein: ASSRDQRTEHMDSPLH

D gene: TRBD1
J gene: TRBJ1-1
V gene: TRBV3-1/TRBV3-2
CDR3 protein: ASSNTGGTEAF

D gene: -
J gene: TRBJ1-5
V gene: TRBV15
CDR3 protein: ATSRDQPAGGNQPQH

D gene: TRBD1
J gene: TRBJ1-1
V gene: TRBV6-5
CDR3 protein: ASSLDRGAEAF

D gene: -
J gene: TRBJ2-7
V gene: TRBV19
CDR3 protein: ASSLHWGSYEQY

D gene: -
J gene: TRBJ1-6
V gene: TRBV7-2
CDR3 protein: ASSLGRINNSPLH

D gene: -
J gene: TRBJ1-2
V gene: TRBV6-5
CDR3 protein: ASRPGRDPYGYT

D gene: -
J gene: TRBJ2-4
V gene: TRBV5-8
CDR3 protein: ASTLPGTSENIQY

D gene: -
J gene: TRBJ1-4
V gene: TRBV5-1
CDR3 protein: ASRRTNEKLF

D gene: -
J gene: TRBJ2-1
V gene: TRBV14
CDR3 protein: ASSQDWIGNEQF

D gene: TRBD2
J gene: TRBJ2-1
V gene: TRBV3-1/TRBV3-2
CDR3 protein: ASSQGLAGNNEQF

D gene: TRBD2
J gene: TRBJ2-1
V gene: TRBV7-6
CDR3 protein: ASSSSGSSSYNEQF

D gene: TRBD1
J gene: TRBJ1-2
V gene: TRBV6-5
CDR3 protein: ASSYEQGRGYT

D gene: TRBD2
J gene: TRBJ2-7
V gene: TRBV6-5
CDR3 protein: ASSGDSGVRNEQY

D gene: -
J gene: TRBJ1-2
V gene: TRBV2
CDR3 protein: ASSELGAYGYT

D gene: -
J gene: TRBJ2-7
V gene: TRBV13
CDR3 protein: ASSLNSPGSSYEQY

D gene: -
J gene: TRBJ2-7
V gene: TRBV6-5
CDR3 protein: ASSYSLSESSYEQY

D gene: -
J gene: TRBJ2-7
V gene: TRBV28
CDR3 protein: ASSFGGPLDEQY

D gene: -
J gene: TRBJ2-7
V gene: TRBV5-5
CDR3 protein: ASSLLGRFYEQY

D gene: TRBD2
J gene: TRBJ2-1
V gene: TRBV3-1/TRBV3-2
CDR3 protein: ASSQGSGLALDEQF

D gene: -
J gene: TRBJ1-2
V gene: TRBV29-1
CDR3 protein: SVALRGPYGYT

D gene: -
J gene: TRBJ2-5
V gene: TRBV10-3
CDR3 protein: AISGRDQETQY

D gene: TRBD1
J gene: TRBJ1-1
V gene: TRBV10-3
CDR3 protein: AISGGTGLLANTEAF

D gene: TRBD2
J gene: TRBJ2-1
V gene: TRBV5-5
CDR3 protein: ASSPKPGLAGMNEQF

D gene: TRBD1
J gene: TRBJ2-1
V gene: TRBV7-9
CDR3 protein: ASSLPRQGQSYNEQF

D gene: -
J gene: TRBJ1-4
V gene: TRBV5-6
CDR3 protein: ASSLVEGNLGF

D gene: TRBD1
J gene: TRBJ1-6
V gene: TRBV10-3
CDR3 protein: AISTGDGSYNSPLH